Shown below are 4 T cell receptor beta chains from a single sample sequenced in a study of cytomegalovirus exposure and HLA in healthy donors. Amplification used 60 Vbeta primers and 13 Jbeta primers. The assay was immunoSEQ multiplex PCR, and TCRdb's table has in-frame clones only and misses some. The table includes some 180,000 clones, 65% to 85% detected once. The sequenced sample was PBMCs. The source is a man in his forties or fifties in good health and CMV-seropositive.

The chain combines TRBV6-1 with TRBJ2-7, with D maybe TRBD2 (5 bases). Trimming pared 2 bases from V and 4 bases from J, leaving 9 bases between. Germline V gene sequence: CDR1 MNHNS, CDR2 SASEGT. This CDR3 has 13 amino acids. The CDR3 loop reads CASSERRGYEQYF. The CDR3 region has the DNA TGTGCCAGCAGTGAAAGACGGGGTTACGAGCAGTACTTC.

The chain has TRBV7-2 and TRBJ2-1; the D is unclear. The ends were cut back, 4 bases at V and 5 bases at J, with 12 bases in the middle. Germline V gene lookup returns CDR1 SGHTA and CDR2 FQGNSA. The CDR3 has 14 amino acids. The CDR3 DNA follows: TGTGCCAGCAGCTCCCTTTCATACAACAATGAGCAGTTCTTC. It codes for CASSSLSYNNEQFF.

The V gene is TRBV15, the J gene TRBJ2-3, with TRBD2 matching over 9 bases. Per germline, CDR1 LNHNV and CDR2 YYDKDF (reference sequence). J lost 2 bases, V lost 5 bases, and 14 bases had no gene match. The CDR3 has 18 amino acids. DNA of the CDR3: TGTGCCACCAGCCGGGGGGCAATAGCGGGAGCCGACACAGATACGCAGTATTTT. Translation: CATSRGAIAGADTDTQYF.

This clone was observed a few times. The genes are TRBV27 and TRBJ2-7; tentative D call: TRBD2 (6 bases). Germline values: CDR1 MNHEY, CDR2 SMNVEV (reference sequence). The CDR3 spans 14 residues. Deletions cut 0 bases from V and 5 bases from J, with 11 bases between. CDR3 residues: CASSLSAGFDEQYF. CDR3 nucleotides: TGTGCCAGCAGTTTATCGGCGGGGTTCGACGAGCAGTACTTC.